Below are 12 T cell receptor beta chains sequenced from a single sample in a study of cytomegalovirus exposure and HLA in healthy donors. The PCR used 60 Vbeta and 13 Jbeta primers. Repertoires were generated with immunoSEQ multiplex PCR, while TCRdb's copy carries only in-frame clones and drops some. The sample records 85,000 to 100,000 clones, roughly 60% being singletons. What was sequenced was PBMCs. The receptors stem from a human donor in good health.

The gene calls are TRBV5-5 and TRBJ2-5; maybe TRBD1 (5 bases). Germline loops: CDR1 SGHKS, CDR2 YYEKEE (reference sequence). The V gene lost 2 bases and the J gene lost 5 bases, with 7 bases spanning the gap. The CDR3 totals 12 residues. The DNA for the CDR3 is TGTGCCAGCAGCTTTAAGGGGGAGACCCAGTACTTC. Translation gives CASSFKGETQYF.

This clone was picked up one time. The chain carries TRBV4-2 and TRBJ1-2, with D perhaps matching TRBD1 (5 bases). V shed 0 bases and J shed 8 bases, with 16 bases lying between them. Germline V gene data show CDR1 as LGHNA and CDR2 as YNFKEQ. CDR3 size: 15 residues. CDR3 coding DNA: TGTGCCAGCAGCCAAGATTATTCAGGGAAGAGGGGCTACACCTTC. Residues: CASSQDYSGKRGYTF.

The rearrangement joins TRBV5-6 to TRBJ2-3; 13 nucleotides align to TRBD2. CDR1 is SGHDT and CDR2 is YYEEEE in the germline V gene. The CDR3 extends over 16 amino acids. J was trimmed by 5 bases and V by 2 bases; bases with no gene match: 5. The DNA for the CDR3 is TGTGCCAGCAGCTTTGGACTAGCGGGGGAGATAGATACGCAGTATTTT. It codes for CASSFGLAGEIDTQYF.

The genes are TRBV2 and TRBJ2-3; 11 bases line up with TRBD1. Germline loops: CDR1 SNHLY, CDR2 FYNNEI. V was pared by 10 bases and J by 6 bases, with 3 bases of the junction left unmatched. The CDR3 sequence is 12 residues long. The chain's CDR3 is CATRDRGDTQYF. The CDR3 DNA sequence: TGTGCCACCAGGGACAGGGGGGATACGCAGTATTTT. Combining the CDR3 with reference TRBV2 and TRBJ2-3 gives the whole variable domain EPEVTQTPSHQVTQMGQEVILRCVPISNHLYFYWYRQILGQKVEFLVSFYNNEISEKSEIFDDQFSVERPDGSNFTLKIRSTKLEDSAMYFCATRDRGDTQYFGPGTRLTVL.

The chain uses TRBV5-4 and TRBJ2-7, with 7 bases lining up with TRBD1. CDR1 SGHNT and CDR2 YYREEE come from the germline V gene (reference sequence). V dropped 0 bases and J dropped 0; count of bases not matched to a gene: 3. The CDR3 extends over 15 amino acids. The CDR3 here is CASSLGGGRSYEQYF. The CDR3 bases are TGTGCCAGCAGCTTGGGAGGGGGCCGCTCCTACGAGCAGTACTTC.

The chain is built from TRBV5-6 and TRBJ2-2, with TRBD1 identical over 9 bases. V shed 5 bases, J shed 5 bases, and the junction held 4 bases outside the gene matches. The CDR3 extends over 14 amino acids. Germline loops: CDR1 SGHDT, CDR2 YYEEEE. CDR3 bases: TGTGCCAGCAGTTCCGGGACAGGGACCGGGGAGCTGTTTTTT. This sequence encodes CASSSGTGTGELFF.

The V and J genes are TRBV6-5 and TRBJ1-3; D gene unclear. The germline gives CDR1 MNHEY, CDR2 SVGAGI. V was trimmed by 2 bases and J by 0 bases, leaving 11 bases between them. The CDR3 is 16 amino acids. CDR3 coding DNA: TGTGCCAGCAGTTACGAGGCACGGCCCTCTGGAAACACCATATATTTT. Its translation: CASSYEARPSGNTIYF.

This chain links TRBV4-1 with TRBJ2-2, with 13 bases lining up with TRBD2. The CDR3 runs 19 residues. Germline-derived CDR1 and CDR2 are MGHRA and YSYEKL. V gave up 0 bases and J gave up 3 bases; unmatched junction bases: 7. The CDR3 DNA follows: TGCGCCAGCAGCCAAGATCGCCGTGGACTAGCGGGGGACACCGGGGAGCTGTTTTTT. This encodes CASSQDRRGLAGDTGELFF.

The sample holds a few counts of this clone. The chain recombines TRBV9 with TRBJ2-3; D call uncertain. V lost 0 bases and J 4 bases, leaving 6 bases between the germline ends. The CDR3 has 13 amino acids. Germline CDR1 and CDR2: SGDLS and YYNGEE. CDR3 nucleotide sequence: TGTGCCAGCAGCGTAGCTACCGCAGATACGCAGTATTTT. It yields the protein CASSVATADTQYF.

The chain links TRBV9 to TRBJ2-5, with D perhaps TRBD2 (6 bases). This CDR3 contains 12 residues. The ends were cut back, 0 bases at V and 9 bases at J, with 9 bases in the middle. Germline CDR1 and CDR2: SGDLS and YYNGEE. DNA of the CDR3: TGTGCCAGCAGCGTAGGGGAGGAGGCCCAGTACTTC. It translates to CASSVGEEAQYF.

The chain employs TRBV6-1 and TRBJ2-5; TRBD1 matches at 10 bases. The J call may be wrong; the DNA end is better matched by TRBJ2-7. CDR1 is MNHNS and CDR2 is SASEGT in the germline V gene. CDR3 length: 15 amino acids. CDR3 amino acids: CASSEGWDRGYEQYF. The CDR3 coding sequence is TGTGCCAGCAGTGAAGGGTGGGACAGGGGTTACGAGCAGTACTTC.

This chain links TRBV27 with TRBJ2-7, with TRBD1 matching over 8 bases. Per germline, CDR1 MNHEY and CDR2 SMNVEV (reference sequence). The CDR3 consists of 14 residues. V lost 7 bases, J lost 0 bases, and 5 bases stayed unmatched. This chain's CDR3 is CASKGQDISYEQYF. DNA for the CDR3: TGTGCCAGCAAGGGACAGGATATCTCCTACGAGCAGTACTTC.